A selection of T cell receptor beta chains follows, all from one sample in a study of identical twins. TCRdb fed the 5' RACE reads into MiXCR, producing one record per CDR3 protein. This table holds some 600,000 distinct CDR3 sequences, about 7% found once. The sample was also reused in another study, on yellow fever vaccine responses in identical twins.

The sequencing sample was made of PBMCs. The source of these receptors is a woman under 30 in good health. The CDR3 runs from the conserved cysteine through the conserved F or W. The D gene is left open where the match is weak. Only some rows state a clone size, as once, few, many or a class for expanded clones.

TGCAGTGCTAGTTTCGAGGGAAGCACAGATACGCAGTATTTT	CSASFEGSTDTQYF	TRBV20-1	TRBJ2-3	.	.
TGTGCCAGCAGTCTCTTAGCGGGGGGGCCTTCGGGCGGGGAGCTGTTTTTT	CASSLLAGGPSGGELFF	TRBV12-3/TRBV12-4	TRBJ2-2	TRBD2	.
TGTGCCAGCAGCTCAGACCGCTATGGTCCCCAGCATTTT	CASSSDRYGPQHF	TRBV7-9	TRBJ1-5	.	many
TGTGCCAGCAGCTTGGTACTAGAGCAGTTCTTC	CASSLVLEQFF	TRBV5-5	TRBJ2-1	.	few
TGTGCCAGCAGTAAGGATCCCCCAGATACGCAGTATTTT	CASSKDPPDTQYF	TRBV7-2	TRBJ2-3	.	.
TGTGCCAGCTCCCCGCTTAGGGGATCGGGCACCGGGGAGCTGTTTTTT	CASSPLRGSGTGELFF	TRBV14	TRBJ2-2	.	.
TGTGCCAGCAGCCAGGAAACCGGGACAGGCGTTTTCGGGCAGTTCTTC	CASSQETGTGVFGQFF	TRBV3-1	TRBJ2-1	TRBD1	few
TGCAGTGCCCGGGGGAGCGGGGGCACAGATACGCAGTATTTT	CSARGSGGTDTQYF	TRBV20-1	TRBJ2-3	TRBD2	few
TGCAGTGCTAGAGGATGGGACAGGGGTAACTACGAGCAGTACTTC	CSARGWDRGNYEQYF	TRBV20-1	TRBJ2-7	TRBD1	few
TGCAGCGTTGATCCCGGGACGGAAAGCACAGATACGCAGTATTTT	CSVDPGTESTDTQYF	TRBV29-1	TRBJ2-3	.	.
TGTGCCAGCAGCCCCGAGGGAGGTGGGGCCAACGTCCTGACTTTC	CASSPEGGGANVLTF	TRBV6-1	TRBJ2-6	.	few
TGTGCCAGCAGCCCCCCATCAGAAAACTACGAAGAGACCCAGTACTTC	CASSPPSENYEETQYF	TRBV6-1	TRBJ2-5	.	many
TGCGCCAGCACCCACGAGGGGGGCGCGAACACCGGGGAGCTGTTTTTT	CASTHEGGANTGELFF	TRBV4-1	TRBJ2-2	.	.
TGCGCCAGCAGCCCGTCAATGGGAGGGCTTACTAACTATGGCTACACCTTC	CASSPSMGGLTNYGYTF	TRBV5-1	TRBJ1-2	.	few